The text below deals with one T cell receptor (beta chain). The length of the CDR3 is 12 residues. V was pared by 6 bases and J by 4 bases, with 9 bases between. CDR1 MDHEN and CDR2 SYDVKM come from the germline V gene. At the survey level, the v3.0 immunoSEQ assay was run. Using immunoSEQ multiplex PCR, the repertoire was profiled, and TCRdb retains in-frame clones only, with some absent. This table holds almost 35,000 clones, about 85% found once. The data originate from a study of long-term antiretroviral therapy in people with HIV. Sample: unsorted PBMCs, taken roughly 2.9 years before starting antiretroviral therapy. The clonotype originates from a woman younger than 45 with HIV. This sequence joins TRBV28 and TRBJ1-2, with no clear D. The DNA of the CDR3 is TGTGCCAGCAGCCGGAGCCCCTATGGCTACACCTTC. It encodes CASSRSPYGYTF.